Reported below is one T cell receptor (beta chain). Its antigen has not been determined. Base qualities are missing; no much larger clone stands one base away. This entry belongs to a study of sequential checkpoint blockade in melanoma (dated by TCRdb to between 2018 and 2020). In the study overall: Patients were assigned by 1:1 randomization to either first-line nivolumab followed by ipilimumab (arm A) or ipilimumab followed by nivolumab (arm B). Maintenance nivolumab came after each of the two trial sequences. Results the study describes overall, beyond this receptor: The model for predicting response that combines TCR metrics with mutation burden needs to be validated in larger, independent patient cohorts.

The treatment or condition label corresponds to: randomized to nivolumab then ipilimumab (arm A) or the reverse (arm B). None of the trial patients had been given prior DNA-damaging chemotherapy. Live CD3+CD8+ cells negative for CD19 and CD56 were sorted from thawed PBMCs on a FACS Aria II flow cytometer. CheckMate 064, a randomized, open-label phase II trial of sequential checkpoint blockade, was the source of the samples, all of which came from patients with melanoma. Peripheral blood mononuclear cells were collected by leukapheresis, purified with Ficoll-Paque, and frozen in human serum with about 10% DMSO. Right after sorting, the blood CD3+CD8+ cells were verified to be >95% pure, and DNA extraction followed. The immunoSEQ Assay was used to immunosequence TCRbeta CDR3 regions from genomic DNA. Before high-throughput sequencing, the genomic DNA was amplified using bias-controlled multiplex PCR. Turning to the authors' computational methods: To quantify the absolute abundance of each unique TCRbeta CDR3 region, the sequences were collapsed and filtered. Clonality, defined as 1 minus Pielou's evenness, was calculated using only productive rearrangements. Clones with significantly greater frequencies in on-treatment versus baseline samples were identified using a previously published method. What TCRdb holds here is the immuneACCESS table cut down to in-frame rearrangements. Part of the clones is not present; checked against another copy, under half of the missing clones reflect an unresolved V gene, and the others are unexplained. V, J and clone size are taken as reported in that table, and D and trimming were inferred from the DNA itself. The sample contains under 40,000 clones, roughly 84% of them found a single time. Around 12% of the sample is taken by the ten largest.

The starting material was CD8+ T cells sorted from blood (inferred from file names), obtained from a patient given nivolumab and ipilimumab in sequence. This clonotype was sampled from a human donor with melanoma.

The CDR3: CASSRGTSGRNEQFF. In nucleotides, the sequence is TGTGCCAGCAGCCGCGGGACTAGCGGGAGGAATGAGCAGTTCTTC. The V gene is TRBV27 and the J gene is TRBJ2-1, with TRBD2 identical over 15 junction bases. V ends up 6 bases short and J 7 bases short, with an unmatched junction base count of 4. The germline V gene (reference sequence) gives CDR1 as MNHEY and CDR2 as SMNVEV. Taken from cysteine to phenylalanine, the CDR3 has 15 residues. The CDR3 DNA has 45 bases and is translated from base 1.